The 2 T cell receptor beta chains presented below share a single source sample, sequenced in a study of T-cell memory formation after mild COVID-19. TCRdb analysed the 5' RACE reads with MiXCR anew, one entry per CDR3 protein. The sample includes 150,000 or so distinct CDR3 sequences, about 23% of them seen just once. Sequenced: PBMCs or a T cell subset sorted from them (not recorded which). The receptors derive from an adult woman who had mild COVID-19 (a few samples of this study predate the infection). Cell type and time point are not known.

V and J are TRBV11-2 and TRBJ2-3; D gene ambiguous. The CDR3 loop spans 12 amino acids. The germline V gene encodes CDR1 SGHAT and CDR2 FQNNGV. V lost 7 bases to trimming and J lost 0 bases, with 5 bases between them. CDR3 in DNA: TGTGCCAGCAACCCTAGCACAGATACGCAGTATTTT. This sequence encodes CASNPSTDTQYF.

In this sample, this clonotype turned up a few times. In nucleotides, the CDR3 is TGTGCCAGCCAAGAGGGGACGGATACGCAGTATTTT. Protein sequence: CASQEGTDTQYF. The V call is TRBV7-9, the J call TRBJ2-3; D possibly uses TRBD1 or TRBD2 (5 bases each). The CDR3 contains 12 residues. V gave up 8 bases and J gave up 6 bases, with 12 bases separating them. Germline V gene data show CDR1 as SEHNR and CDR2 as FQNEAQ (reference sequence).